This T cell receptor beta chain is drawn from a study of identical twins. CDR1 is SGHAT, CDR2 FQNNGV, per germline. Trimming stripped 2 bases from V and 2 bases from J, with 22 bases between. The CDR3 spans 18 residues. This clonotype was counted only a few times. The target antigen is unknown. TCRdb independently ran MiXCR on the 5' RACE reads; one entry per CDR3 protein. The sample lists 250,000 or so distinct CDR3 sequences; 12% were seen once. Findings and limits, study-wide: Beta out-of-frame sequences showed weaker excess sharing between twins.

These same records also appear under a second study, on yellow fever vaccine responses in identical twins.

The sequence derives from a woman under 30 in good health. V and J are TRBV11-2 and TRBJ2-7; the D gene could be TRBD1 or TRBD2 (7 bases each). The specimen sequenced was memory (CD45RO+) T cells sorted from blood. CDR3 region: CASSLKVGGGDFAYEQYF. CDR3 in DNA: TGTGCCAGCAGCTTAAAGGTGGGAGGGGGCGACTTTGCCTACGAGCAGTACTTC.